Detailed here is one T cell receptor (beta chain). Clones were read by immunoSEQ multiplex PCR, and TCRdb kept only the in-frame ones, dropping some. The sample lists fewer than 110,000 clones, around 91% occurring once. This sample is drawn from a study of T cell changes during pregnancy in multiple sclerosis. CDR3 length: 16 residues. Germline CDR1 is SGDLS and CDR2 is YYNGEE. The trim removed 4 bases at V and 3 bases at J, leaving 7 bases unmatched. This chain connects TRBV9 to TRBJ2-2; 9 positions match TRBD1. This receptor was taken from a female donor with multiple sclerosis, enrolled in a pregnancy study. The source was peripheral blood, collected after pregnancy. CDR3 nucleotides: TGTGCCAGCAGCTCCAGGACAGGGGATGACACCGGGGAGCTGTTTTTT. It yields the protein CASSSRTGDDTGELFF. Looking up the rest from reference TRBV9 and TRBJ2-2 gives the full variable domain: DSGVTQTPKHLITATGQRVTLRCSPRSGDLSVYWYQQSLDQGLQFLIQYYNGEERAKGNILERFSAQQFPDLHSELNLSSLELGDSALYFCASSSRTGDDTGELFFGEGSRLTVL.